This TCR beta chain was captured in a study of blood T cell repertoires in COVID-19. Across the whole study: Samples representing acute and convalescent COVID-19 were sourced from the United States, Italy and Spain. PBMCs, B-cell-depleted T cells, or T cells were the source of the cDNA or gDNA that made up the material.

Per the original data handling: Estimates of nucleated cell counts were drawn from the amplification of reference gene primers. The method was immunoSEQ multiplex PCR; TCRdb's version includes in-frame clones alone and lacks a portion of them. V and J calls and clone size are those listed in that table; D and trimming were worked out from the DNA. This table holds tens of thousands of clones, approximately 86% found once. The source is a man between 60 and 75 years old with active COVID-19. The material sequenced was peripheral blood.

The CDR3 DNA follows: TGTGCCAGCAGCCCCCCCGGCGGGTCGAGCTCCTACAATGAGCAGTTCTTC. Encoded protein: CASSPPGGSSSYNEQFF. The gene calls are TRBV11-2 and TRBJ2-1, with D possibly matching TRBD2 (5 bases). V shed 5 bases and J shed 0 bases, with 17 bases lying between them. The CDR3 totals 17 residues. In germline, CDR1 is SGHAT, CDR2 FQNNGV.